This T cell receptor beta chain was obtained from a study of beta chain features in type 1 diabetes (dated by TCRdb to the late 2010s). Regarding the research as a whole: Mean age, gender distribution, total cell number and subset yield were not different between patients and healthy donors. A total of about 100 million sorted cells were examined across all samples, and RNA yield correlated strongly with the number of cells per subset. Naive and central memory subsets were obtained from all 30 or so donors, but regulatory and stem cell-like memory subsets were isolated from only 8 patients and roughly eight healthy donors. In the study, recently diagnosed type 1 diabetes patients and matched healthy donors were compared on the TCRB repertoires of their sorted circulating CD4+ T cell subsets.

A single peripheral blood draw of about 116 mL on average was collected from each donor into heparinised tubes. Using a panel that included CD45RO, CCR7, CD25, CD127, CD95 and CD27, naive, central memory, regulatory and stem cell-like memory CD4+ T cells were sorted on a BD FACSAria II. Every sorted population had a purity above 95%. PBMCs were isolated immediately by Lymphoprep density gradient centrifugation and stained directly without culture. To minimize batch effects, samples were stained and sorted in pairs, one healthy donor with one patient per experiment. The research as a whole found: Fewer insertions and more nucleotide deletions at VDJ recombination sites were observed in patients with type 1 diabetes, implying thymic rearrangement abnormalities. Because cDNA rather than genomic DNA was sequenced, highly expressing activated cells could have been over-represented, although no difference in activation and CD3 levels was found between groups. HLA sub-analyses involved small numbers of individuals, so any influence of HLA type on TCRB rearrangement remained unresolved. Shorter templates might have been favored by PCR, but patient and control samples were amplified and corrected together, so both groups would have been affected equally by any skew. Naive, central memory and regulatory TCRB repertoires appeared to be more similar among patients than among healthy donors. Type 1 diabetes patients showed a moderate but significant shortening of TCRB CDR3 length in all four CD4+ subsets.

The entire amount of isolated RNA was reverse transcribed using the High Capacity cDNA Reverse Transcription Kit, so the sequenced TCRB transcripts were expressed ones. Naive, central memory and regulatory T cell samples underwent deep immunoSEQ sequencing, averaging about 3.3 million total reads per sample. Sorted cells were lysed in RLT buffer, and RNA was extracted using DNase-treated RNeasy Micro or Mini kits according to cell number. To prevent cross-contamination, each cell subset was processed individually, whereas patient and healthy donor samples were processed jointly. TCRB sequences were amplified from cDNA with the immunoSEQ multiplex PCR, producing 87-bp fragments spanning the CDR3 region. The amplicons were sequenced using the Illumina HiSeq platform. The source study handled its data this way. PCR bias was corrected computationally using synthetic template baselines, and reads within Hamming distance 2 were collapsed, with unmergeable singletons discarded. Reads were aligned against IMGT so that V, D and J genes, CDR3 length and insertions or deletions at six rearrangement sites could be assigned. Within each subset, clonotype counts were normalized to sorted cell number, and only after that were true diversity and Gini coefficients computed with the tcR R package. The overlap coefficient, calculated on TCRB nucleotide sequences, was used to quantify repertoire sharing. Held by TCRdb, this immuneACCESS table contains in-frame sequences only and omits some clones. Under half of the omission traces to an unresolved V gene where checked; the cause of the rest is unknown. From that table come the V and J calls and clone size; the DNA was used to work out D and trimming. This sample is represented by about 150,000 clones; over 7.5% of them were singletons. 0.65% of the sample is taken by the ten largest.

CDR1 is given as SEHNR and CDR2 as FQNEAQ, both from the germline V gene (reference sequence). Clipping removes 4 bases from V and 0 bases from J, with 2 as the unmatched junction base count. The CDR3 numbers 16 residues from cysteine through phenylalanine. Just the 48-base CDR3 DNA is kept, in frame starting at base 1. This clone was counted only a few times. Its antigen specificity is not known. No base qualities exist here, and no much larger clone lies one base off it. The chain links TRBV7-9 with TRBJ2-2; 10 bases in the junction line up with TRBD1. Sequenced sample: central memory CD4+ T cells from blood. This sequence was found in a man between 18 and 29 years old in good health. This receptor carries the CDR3 CASSSGQGANTGELFF. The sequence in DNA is TGTGCCAGCAGCTCAGGACAGGGGGCGAACACCGGGGAGCTGTTTTTT.